The present T cell receptor beta chain was sequenced within a study of cytomegalovirus exposure and HLA in healthy donors. PCR involved 60 Vbeta and 13 Jbeta primers. Here immunoSEQ multiplex PCR was the method, and the copy in TCRdb shows in-frame clones only, minus some. Counted here are about 190,000 clones, more than 60% occurring once; the ten biggest clones make up roughly 2.1%. Germline lookup yields CDR1 SSHAT and CDR2 FNYEAQ (reference sequence). The germline V and J ends were trimmed by 0 bases and 6 bases, with 18 bases remaining between them. This CDR3 contains 16 residues. Sequencing was performed on PBMCs. The receptor's source is a woman aged 25 to 39 in good health and CMV-seropositive. The chain uses TRBV7-7 and TRBJ2-7, with D possibly TRBD1 on 6 matching bases. Here the CDR3 DNA reads TGTGCCAGCAGCTTAGCAATAGGACAGCTGCGCGCCGAGCAGTACTTC. Its translation: CASSLAIGQLRAEQYF.